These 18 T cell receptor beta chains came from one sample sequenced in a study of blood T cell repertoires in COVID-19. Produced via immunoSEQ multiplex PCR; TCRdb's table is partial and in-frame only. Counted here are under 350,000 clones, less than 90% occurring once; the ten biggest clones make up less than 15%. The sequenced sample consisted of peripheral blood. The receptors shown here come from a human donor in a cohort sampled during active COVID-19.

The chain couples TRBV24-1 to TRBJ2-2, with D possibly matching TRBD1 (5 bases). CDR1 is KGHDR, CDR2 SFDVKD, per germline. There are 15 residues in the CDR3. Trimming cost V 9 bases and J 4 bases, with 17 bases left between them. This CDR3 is CATHGAGPGTGELFF. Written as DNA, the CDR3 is TGTGCCACCCATGGCGCAGGGCCGGGCACCGGGGAGCTGTTTTTT.

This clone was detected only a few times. CDR3 DNA sequence: TGTGCCAGCAGTTTATTAGGGACCGGGACAGGGGTTCAGCCCCAGCATTTT. Amino acid sequence: CASSLLGTGTGVQPQHF. The V gene is TRBV27, the J gene TRBJ1-5; 10 nucleotides line up with TRBD1. Per germline, CDR1 MNHEY and CDR2 SMNVEV (reference sequence). This CDR3 has 17 residues. The junction had 9 bases not matched to a gene; V was cut back by 1 base and J by 6 bases.

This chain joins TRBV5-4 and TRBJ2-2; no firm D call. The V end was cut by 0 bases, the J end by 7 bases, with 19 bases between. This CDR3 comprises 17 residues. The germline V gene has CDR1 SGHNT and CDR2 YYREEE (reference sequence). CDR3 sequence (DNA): TGTGCCAGCAGCTTGGGTGGAGCCCTCGAGACGGGCGGGGAGCTGTTTTTT. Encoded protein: CASSLGGALETGGELFF. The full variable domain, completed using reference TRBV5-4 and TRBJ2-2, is ETGVTQSPTHLIKTRGQQVTLRCSSQSGHNTVSWYQQALGQGPQFIFQYYREEENGRGNFPPRFSGLQFPNYSSELNVNALELDDSALYLCASSLGGALETGGELFFGEGSRLTVL.

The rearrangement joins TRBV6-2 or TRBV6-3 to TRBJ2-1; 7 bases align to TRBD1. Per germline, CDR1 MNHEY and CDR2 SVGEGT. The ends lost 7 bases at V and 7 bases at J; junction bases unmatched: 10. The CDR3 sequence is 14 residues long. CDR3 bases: TGTGCCAGCACCCCCGTGGGACAGAGGAATGAGCAGTTCTTC. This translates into CASTPVGQRNEQFF.

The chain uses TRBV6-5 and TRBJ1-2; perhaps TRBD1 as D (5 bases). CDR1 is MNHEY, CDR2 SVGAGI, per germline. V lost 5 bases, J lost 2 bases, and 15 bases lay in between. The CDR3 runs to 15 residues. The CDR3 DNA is TGTGCCAGCAGTCTGCAGGGCGGACCAAACTATGGCTACACCTTC. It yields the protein CASSLQGGPNYGYTF.

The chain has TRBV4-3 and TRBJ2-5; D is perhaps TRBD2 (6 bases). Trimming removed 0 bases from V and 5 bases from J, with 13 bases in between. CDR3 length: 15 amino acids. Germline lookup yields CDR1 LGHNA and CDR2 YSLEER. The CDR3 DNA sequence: TGCGCCAGCAGCCAAGATTACGCGGGGTGGGAGACCCAGTACTTC. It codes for CASSQDYAGWETQYF.

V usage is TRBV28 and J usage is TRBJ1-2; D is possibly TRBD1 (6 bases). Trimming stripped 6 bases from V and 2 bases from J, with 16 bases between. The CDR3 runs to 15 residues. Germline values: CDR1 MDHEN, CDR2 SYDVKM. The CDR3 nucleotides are TGTGCCAGCAGCCAACTAAAAACAGGGAACTATGGCTACACCTTC. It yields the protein CASSQLKTGNYGYTF.

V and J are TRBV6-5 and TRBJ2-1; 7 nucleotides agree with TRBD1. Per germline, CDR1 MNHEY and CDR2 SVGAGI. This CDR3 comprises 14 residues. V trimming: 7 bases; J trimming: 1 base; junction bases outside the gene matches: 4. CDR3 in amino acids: CASTGTVSYNEQFF. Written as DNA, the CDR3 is TGTGCCAGCACCGGGACAGTTTCCTACAATGAGCAGTTCTTC.

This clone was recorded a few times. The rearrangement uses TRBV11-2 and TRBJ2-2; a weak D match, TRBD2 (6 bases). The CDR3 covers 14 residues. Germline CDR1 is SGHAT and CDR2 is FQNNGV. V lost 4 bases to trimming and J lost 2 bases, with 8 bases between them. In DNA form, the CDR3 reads TGTGCCAGCAGCTGGGGACTTAACACCGGGGAGCTGTTTTTT. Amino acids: CASSWGLNTGELFF.

The CDR3 DNA is TGTGCCAGTAGGACCGGACTAGCCTACAATGAGCAGTTCTTC. It encodes CASRTGLAYNEQFF. The chain is built from TRBV19 and TRBJ2-1; 7 positions match TRBD2. CDR3 length: 14 residues. V was clipped by 6 bases and J by 2 bases; unmatched bases: 4. Germline CDR1 is LNHDA and CDR2 is SQIVND (reference sequence).

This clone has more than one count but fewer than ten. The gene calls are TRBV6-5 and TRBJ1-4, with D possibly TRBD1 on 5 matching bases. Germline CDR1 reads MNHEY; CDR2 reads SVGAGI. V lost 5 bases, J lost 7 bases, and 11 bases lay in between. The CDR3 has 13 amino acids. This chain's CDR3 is CASSPIRGEKLFF. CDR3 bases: TGTGCCAGCAGTCCAATAAGGGGTGAAAAACTGTTTTTT.

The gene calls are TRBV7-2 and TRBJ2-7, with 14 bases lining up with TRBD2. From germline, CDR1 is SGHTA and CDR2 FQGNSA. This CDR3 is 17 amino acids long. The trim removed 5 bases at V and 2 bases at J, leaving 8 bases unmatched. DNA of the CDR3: TGTGCCAGCAGCCCTACGCGACTAGCGGGAGGGGCCTACGAGCAGTACTTC. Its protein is CASSPTRLAGGAYEQYF.

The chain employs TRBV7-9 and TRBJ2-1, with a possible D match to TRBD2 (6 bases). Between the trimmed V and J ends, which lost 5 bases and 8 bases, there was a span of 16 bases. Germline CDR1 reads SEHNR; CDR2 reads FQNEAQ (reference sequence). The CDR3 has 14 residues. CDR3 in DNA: TGTGCCAGCAGCACTCAACTAGCAACGGATGAGCAGTTCTTC. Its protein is CASSTQLATDEQFF.

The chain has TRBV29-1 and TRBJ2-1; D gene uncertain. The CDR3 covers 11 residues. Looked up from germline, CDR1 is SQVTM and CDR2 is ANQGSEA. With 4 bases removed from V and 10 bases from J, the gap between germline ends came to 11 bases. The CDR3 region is CSVVAGREQFF. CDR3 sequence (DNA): TGCAGCGTTGTAGCCGGTCGGGAGCAGTTCTTC.

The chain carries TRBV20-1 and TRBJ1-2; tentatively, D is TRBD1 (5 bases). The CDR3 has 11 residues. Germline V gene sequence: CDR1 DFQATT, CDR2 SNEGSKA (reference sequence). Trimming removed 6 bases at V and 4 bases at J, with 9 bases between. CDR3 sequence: CSASTVYGYTF. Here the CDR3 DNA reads TGCAGTGCCTCGACAGTCTATGGCTACACCTTC.

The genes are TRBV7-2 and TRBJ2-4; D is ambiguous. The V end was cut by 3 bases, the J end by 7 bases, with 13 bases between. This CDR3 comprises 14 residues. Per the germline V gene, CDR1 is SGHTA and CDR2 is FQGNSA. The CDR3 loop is CASSFEPGANIQYF. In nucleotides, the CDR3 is TGTGCCAGCAGCTTTGAGCCGGGTGCGAACATTCAGTACTTC.

The CDR3 DNA is TGTGCCAGCAGCCAAGAGACTGGCGGGGCGGCGGGGGCCCAGTACTTC. This codes for CASSQETGGAAGAQYF. The chain is built from TRBV4-2 and TRBJ2-5; 7 bases are shared with TRBD2. The CDR3 totals 16 residues. Germline V gene sequence: CDR1 LGHNA, CDR2 YNFKEQ. V was pared by 0 bases and J by 9 bases, with 13 bases of the junction left unmatched.

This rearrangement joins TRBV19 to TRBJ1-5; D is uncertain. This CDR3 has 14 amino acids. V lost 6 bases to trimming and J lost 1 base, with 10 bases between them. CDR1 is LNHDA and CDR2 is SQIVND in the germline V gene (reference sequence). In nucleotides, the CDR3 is TGTGCCAGTAGGTACCGAGGGAGCAATCAGCCCCAGCATTTT. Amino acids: CASRYRGSNQPQHF.